The 29 T cell receptor beta chains listed next were all sequenced from one sample in a study of T cell repertoires in cytomegalovirus infection. MiXCR, applied by TCRdb to the reads, yields one record per CDR3 protein. Of roughly 230,000 distinct CDR3 sequences detected, about 12% appear once; the ten largest clones hold 1.5% to 2%. Specimen: PBMCs. Receptors originate from a human donor in good health (CMV status not recorded). Some clones in this sample may be carry-over from other donors' samples.

The table lists this clonotype with a few counts. V and J are TRBV14 and TRBJ2-3; weak D call: TRBD1 (6 bases). Germline assignment: CDR1 SGHDN and CDR2 FVKESK. The length of the CDR3 is 16 residues. V lost 0 bases and J lost 3, with 13 bases in between. The CDR3 sequence: CASSQDLQGSTDTQYF. CDR3 nucleotides: TGTGCCAGCAGCCAAGATCTCCAGGGGAGTACAGATACGCAGTATTTT.

In its sample, this clonotype was seen many times. The J gene is TRBJ2-3, the V gene TRBV7-2, with 9 bases that match TRBD2. The V segment lost 5 bases and the J segment 6 bases; nucleotides outside the gene matches: 6. In germline, CDR1 is SGHTA, CDR2 FQGNSA. This CDR3 has 14 amino acids. The CDR3 region has the DNA TGTGCCAGCAGCGCCAGCGGGGGGCGTGATACGCAGTATTTT. Translation: CASSASGGRDTQYF. Supplemented by reference TRBV7-2 and TRBJ2-3, the full variable domain reads GAGVSQSPSNKVTEKGKDVELRCDPISGHTALYWYRQSLGQGLEFLIYFQGNSAPDKSGLPSDRFSAERTGGSVSTLTIQRTQQEDSAVYLCASSASGGRDTQYFGPGTRLTVL.

The table lists this clonotype with a few counts. The chain employs TRBV5-4 and TRBJ2-1; D is ambiguous. The CDR3 spans 16 residues. V lost 4 bases to trimming and J lost 0 bases, with 14 bases between them. Germline assignment: CDR1 SGHNT and CDR2 YYREEE (reference sequence). CDR3 loop: CASSLGQPSSYNEQFF. CDR3 sequence (DNA): TGTGCCAGCAGCCTGGGTCAGCCAAGCTCCTACAATGAGCAGTTCTTC.

This clonotype was seen many times. The V gene is TRBV7-2, the J gene TRBJ2-5, with D possibly TRBD1 on 5 matching bases. Germline CDR1 SGHTA, CDR2 FQGNSA. Trimming removed 5 bases at V and 7 bases at J, with 14 bases between. The CDR3 runs to 13 residues. CDR3 in DNA: TGTGCCAGCAGCGCCGGCCCTGGGGCGACCCAGTACTTC. This codes for CASSAGPGATQYF.

The chain employs TRBV5-1 and TRBJ1-2; D remains unclear. Germline CDR1 and CDR2: SGHRS and YFSETQ. The CDR3 is made up of 13 amino acids. The V and J ends lost 2 bases and 5 bases respectively, with 10 bases between them. The CDR3 DNA is TGCGCCAGCAGCTTCGACGGAAAGTATGGCTACACCTTC. Its protein is CASSFDGKYGYTF. Together with reference TRBV5-1 and TRBJ1-2, the CDR3 gives the full variable domain: KAGVTQTPRYLIKTRGQQVTLSCSPISGHRSVSWYQQTPGQGLQFLFEYFSETQRNKGNFPGRFSGRQFSNSRSEMNVSTLELGDSALYLCASSFDGKYGYTFGSGTRLTVV.

The gene calls are TRBV28 and TRBJ1-3, with a possible D match to TRBD1 (5 bases). Germline loops: CDR1 MDHEN, CDR2 SYDVKM. This CDR3 contains 15 residues. V shed 3 bases and J shed 2 bases, with 11 bases lying between them. Written as DNA, the CDR3 is TGTGCCAGCAGTTTTGCGGGGGAGGCTGGAAACACCATATATTTT. It yields the protein CASSFAGEAGNTIYF.

This clonotype was detected ten times or more. J is TRBJ2-5 and V is TRBV7-2, with 8 bases identical to TRBD1. Trimming at V came to 5 bases and at J to 7 bases, leaving 6 bases not matched to a gene. Germline V gene lookup returns CDR1 SGHTA and CDR2 FQGNSA. The length of the CDR3 is 13 residues. The CDR3 sequence is CASSVTGEGTQYF. Written as DNA, the CDR3 is TGTGCCAGCAGCGTGACAGGGGAAGGGACCCAGTACTTC.

About this clonotype itself: The conserved final phenylalanine or tryptophan is absent from the CDR3, which likely points to a read error. The CDR3 reads CASSIDGHYNKQFL. The DNA for the CDR3 is TGTGCCAGTAGTATAGATGGCCACTACAATAAGCAGTTCTTA. The chain recombines TRBV19 with TRBJ2-1, with D uncertain. CDR3 size: 14 residues. The germline gives CDR1 LNHDA, CDR2 SQIVND (reference sequence).

This clonotype was detected many times. This sequence joins TRBV2 and TRBJ2-1; 10 bases map to TRBD2. V lost 0 bases, J lost 5 bases, and 1 base stayed unmatched. CDR1 and CDR2 from the germline V gene are SNHLY and FYNNEI. There are 15 residues in the CDR3. The CDR3 loop reads CASSEAGLANNEQFF. DNA of the CDR3: TGTGCCAGCAGTGAAGCGGGACTAGCGAACAATGAGCAGTTCTTC.

As concerns this clonotype: The germline gene is not matched at one end of the junction; a read error may be the cause. The J gene is TRBJ2-1, the V gene TRBV28; a possible D gene is TRBD2 (6 bases). Germline loops: CDR1 MDHEN, CDR2 SYDVKM. This CDR3 has 13 residues. The CDR3: CVSRGTSYNEQFF. As DNA, the CDR3 is TGTGTCAGCCGGGGGACCTCCTACAATGAGCAGTTCTTC.

This chain joins TRBV7-9 and TRBJ1-1; D is undetermined. CDR1 and CDR2 from the germline V gene are SEHNR and FQNEAQ (reference sequence). This CDR3 has 14 amino acids. V shed 9 bases and J shed 4 bases, with 18 bases lying between them. CDR3 protein: CARESMEEGTEAFF. The CDR3 bases are TGTGCCAGGGAGTCAATGGAGGAGGGCACTGAAGCTTTCTTT.

This clonotype was recorded at least ten times. J is TRBJ2-1 and V is TRBV7-2; D is uncertain. CDR3 length equals 14 residues. V lost 5 bases, J lost 4 bases, and 12 bases lay in between. Looked up from germline, CDR1 is SGHTA and CDR2 is FQGNSA. CDR3 region: CASSARRLYNEQFF. Written as DNA, the CDR3 is TGTGCCAGCAGCGCAAGGCGGCTGTACAATGAGCAGTTCTTC.

The chain links TRBV20-1 to TRBJ2-6; D is uncertain. Looked up from germline, CDR1 is DFQATT and CDR2 is SNEGSKA (reference sequence). This CDR3 contains 14 residues. Trimming shortened V by 2 bases and J by 2 bases, and 7 bases separated the two germline ends. The CDR3 here is CSARRQAGANVLTF. The CDR3 region has the DNA TGCAGTGCTAGAAGGCAGGCTGGGGCCAACGTCCTGACTTTC.

The CDR3 region has the DNA TGTGCCAGCAGTCCGACAGGGGTAAACAATGAGCAGTTCTTC. Encoded protein: CASSPTGVNNEQFF. The rearrangement uses TRBV12-3 or TRBV12-4 and TRBJ2-1; 8 nucleotides align to TRBD1. The V and J ends lost 5 bases and 5 bases, in that order; junction bases with no gene match: 5. This CDR3 spans 14 amino acids.

V is TRBV5-1 and J is TRBJ2-6; D ambiguous. The germline V gene has CDR1 SGHRS and CDR2 YFSETQ. The CDR3 totals 15 residues. V lost 5 bases to trimming and J lost 2 bases, with 11 bases between them. The CDR3 bases are TGCGCCAGCAGTCTCACCCGGGCTGGGGCCAACGTCCTGACTTTC. Amino acids: CASSLTRAGANVLTF.

This clonotype occurred many times. The V and J genes are TRBV7-9 and TRBJ1-2; D gene ambiguous. Germline CDR1 reads SEHNR; CDR2 reads FQNEAQ (reference sequence). This CDR3 is 11 amino acids long. Trimming pared 3 bases from V and 7 bases from J, leaving 6 bases between. The CDR3 region has the DNA TGTGCCAGCAGCTTGGGCTTTGGCTACACCTTC. The encoded protein is CASSLGFGYTF.

In this sample, this clonotype turned up a few times. The chain joins TRBV12-3 or TRBV12-4 to TRBJ1-1; D is uncertain. V lost 5 bases and J lost 4, with 11 bases in between. This CDR3 is built from 13 residues. CDR3 residues: CASSLERGTEAFF. The CDR3 nucleotides are TGTGCCAGCAGTCTGGAGAGAGGCACTGAAGCTTTCTTT.

The table lists this clonotype with a few counts. The chain is built from TRBV28 and TRBJ1-1; the D gene is possibly TRBD1 (5 bases). Trimming took off 1 base at V and 0 bases at J, with 15 bases between the two ends. Germline-derived CDR1 and CDR2 are MDHEN and SYDVKM. The CDR3 is made up of 17 amino acids. The CDR3 DNA follows: TGTGCCAGCAGTTTATTCAGGGCGGGGGAAATGAACACTGAAGCTTTCTTT. Residues: CASSLFRAGEMNTEAFF.

The J gene is TRBJ2-1, the V gene TRBV29-1; D might be TRBD1 or TRBD2, each matching 5 bases. CDR1 SQVTM and CDR2 ANQGSEA come from the germline V gene. CDR3 length: 14 amino acids. V dropped 4 bases and J dropped 4 bases, with 14 bases sitting between them. The DNA of the CDR3 is TGCAGCGTTGGACCCCGGGGCGGTTACAATGAGCAGTTCTTC. It encodes CSVGPRGGYNEQFF.

This clonotype was observed many times. The chain couples TRBV7-2 to TRBJ2-3; 11 nucleotides align to TRBD2. V shed 7 bases and J 1 base; nucleotides not matched to a gene: 7. This CDR3 comprises 16 residues. CDR1 and CDR2 (germline): SGHTA, FQGNSA. CDR3 sequence reads: CASNPLAGVGTDTQYF. In DNA, the CDR3 is TGTGCCAGCAACCCACTAGCGGGAGTGGGCACAGATACGCAGTATTTT.

This clonotype was counted ten times or more. The chain has TRBV12-3 or TRBV12-4 and TRBJ2-7; 7 bases match TRBD1. CDR3 length: 13 amino acids. With 6 bases clipped from V and 5 bases from J, the junction kept 7 bases outside the gene matches. The CDR3 is CASSHRGSDEQYF. Here the CDR3 DNA reads TGTGCCAGCAGCCACAGGGGTTCGGACGAGCAGTACTTC.

Worth noting for this clonotype: This may stem from a read error, because a much larger clone lies one nucleotide away. The V call is TRBV25-1, the J call TRBJ1-1; no clear D gene. The CDR3 is 13 residues long. V lost 6 bases, J lost 0 bases, and 8 bases lay in between. CDR1 and CDR2 (germline): MGHDK, SYGVNS. Written as DNA, the CDR3 is TGTGCCAGCAGATACGACATGAACACTGAAGCTTTCTTT. The encoded protein is CASRYDMNTEAFF.

This clonotype has ten or more counts. The rearrangement uses TRBV29-1 and TRBJ2-4; D ambiguous. Germline CDR1 SQVTM, CDR2 ANQGSEA. V was cut by 7 bases and J by 8 bases, with 18 bases left in between. The CDR3 runs 13 residues. The CDR3 sequence: CSAGGQNRDIQYF. The CDR3 region has the DNA TGCAGCGCCGGTGGGCAGAATAGGGACATTCAGTACTTC.

Worth noting for this clonotype: Given a much more abundant clone one base away, this may be a read error. The chain joins TRBV28 to TRBJ2-5; tentative D call: TRBD1 (5 bases). V was cut by 0 bases and J by 3 bases, with 8 bases left in between. Germline V gene sequence: CDR1 MDHEN, CDR2 SYDVKM. The CDR3 spans 14 residues. The CDR3 spells CASSLWTEEETQYF. CDR3 DNA: TGTGCCAGCAGTTTATGGACAGAGGAAGAGACCCAGTACTTC.

This clonotype was counted ten times or more. The genes are TRBV7-9 and TRBJ2-7; D is unresolved. The CDR3 consists of 14 residues. Germline V gene lookup returns CDR1 SEHNR and CDR2 FQNEAQ (reference sequence). CDR3 protein: CVTDERRSSYEQYF. The CDR3 DNA is TGTGTCACAGACGAGCGAAGGAGCTCCTACGAGCAGTACTTC.

This clonotype was observed at least ten times. This chain uses TRBV6-2 or TRBV6-3 with TRBJ2-5; TRBD2 agrees at 12 bases. V dropped 5 bases and J dropped 10; count of bases not matched to a gene: 8. Per germline, CDR1 MNHEY and CDR2 SVGEGT. The CDR3 sequence is 14 residues long. In nucleotides, the CDR3 is TGTGCCAGCAGTCGGACTAGCGGGAAGGGTGGCCAGTACTTC. Its translation: CASSRTSGKGGQYF.

This clonotype has a count of ten or more. This chain uses TRBV7-2 with TRBJ1-2, with no clear D. Trimming removed 2 bases at V and 5 bases at J, with 9 bases between. The CDR3 extends over 13 amino acids. CDR1 and CDR2 from the germline V gene are SGHTA and FQGNSA. The CDR3 DNA sequence: TGTGCCAGCAGCTTATTAAGGAATTATGGCTACACCTTC. This encodes CASSLLRNYGYTF.

The table lists this clonotype with many counts. CDR3 sequence: CASSLVAGEEEKLFF. The CDR3 DNA follows: TGTGCCAGCAGCTTAGTTGCAGGGGAGGAGGAAAAACTGTTTTTT. The chain employs TRBV7-2 and TRBJ1-4; D is possibly TRBD1 (6 bases). Per the germline V gene, CDR1 is SGHTA and CDR2 is FQGNSA. This CDR3 region has 15 residues. V was cut by 1 base and J by 8 bases, with 14 bases left in between.

This clonotype was counted a few times. This chain links TRBV28 with TRBJ1-5; D might be TRBD1 (5 bases). Germline assignment: CDR1 MDHEN and CDR2 SYDVKM. The CDR3 length is 12 residues. Deletions cut 5 bases from V and 4 bases from J, with 6 bases between. CDR3 bases: TGTGCCAGCAGTGGGGGGAATCAGCCCCAGCATTTT. Translating gives CASSGGNQPQHF.